What follows describes a single T cell receptor (beta chain). Its antigen remains unknown. Production of TCR beta cDNA relied on 5'RACE template switching with UMIs. Using the 5' RACE reads, TCRdb records one entry per CDR3 protein without DNA. This sample's table reports about 160,000 distinct CDR3 sequences. The data belong to a study of T cells expressing NK-cell markers. General study results and limits: HCMV specificity of the expanded NKG2C+ T cell clones stayed unclear. Among a handful of donors, these clonotypes also ranked first in the CD3+CD56-NKG2C+ fraction. For about six donors, the dominant NKG2C+ clonotypes made up roughly 1.0-7.0% of their CD8+ T cells.

The CDR3 is 15 residues long. Germline V gene lookup returns CDR1 SGHTS and CDR2 YDEGEE. The specimen was blood T cells: a sorted CD56 or NKG2C T cell subset, CD4+ or CD8+ T cells, or bulk PBMC T cells (not recorded which). This TCR derives from a woman aged 18-70 years in good health. The chain uses TRBV5-8 and TRBJ2-1; the TCRdb D gene call, TRBD2, has no DNA to confirm it. Here the CDR3 reads CASSRGTSRGNEQFF. Together with reference TRBV5-8 and TRBJ2-1, the CDR3 gives the full variable domain: EAGVTQSPTHLIKTRGQQATLRCSPISGHTSVYWYQQALGLGLQFLLWYDEGEERNRGNFPPRFSGRQFPNYSSELNVNALELEDSALYLCASSRGTSRGNEQFFGPGTRLTVL.